The 32 T cell receptor beta chains below come from one sample, sequenced in a study of regulatory T cells in long-lasting Graves disease. Construction of TCR beta libraries relied on iRepertoire HTBI primers and on Arm-PCR targeting CDR3 regions. TCRdb re-called the multiplex PCR reads through MiXCR, storing one row per CDR3 protein. The data hold 450,000 to 500,000 distinct CDR3 sequences, with 15% to 20% observed a single time. Indicated time point: newly diagnosed GD, antithyroid drugs for less than 3 months. Isolated PBMC RNA provided the starting material for the TCR library. The same sample was also used in a study of T cells in Graves' hyperthyroidism and ophthalmopathy.

The material sequenced was peripheral blood mononuclear cells (PBMCs), taken at new diagnosis, from a patient treated with antithyroid drugs. All receptors come from a man aged 35 to 55 with Graves disease.

V and J are TRBV9 and TRBJ2-3; D is tentatively TRBD1 or TRBD2 (6 bases each). This CDR3 has 19 residues. The germline V and J ends were trimmed by 0 bases and 4 bases, with 24 bases remaining between them. Germline CDR1 is SGDLS and CDR2 is YYNGEE. The CDR3, as DNA: TGTGCCAGCAGCGTAGCCCGACCAGGGGCGAGGGAGGCCCCAGATACGCAGTATTTT. Translating gives CASSVARPGAREAPDTQYF.

The sample holds many counts of this clonotype. CDR3 loop: CASSSSSGSFTNEQFF. CDR3 nucleotide sequence: TGTGCCAGCAGCTCCAGTAGCGGGAGCTTCACCAATGAGCAGTTCTTC. This rearrangement joins TRBV11-2 to TRBJ2-1, with 9 bases lining up with TRBD2. The CDR3 loop spans 16 amino acids. Germline V gives CDR1 SGHAT, CDR2 FQNNGV. The V and J ends lost 4 bases and 6 bases, in that order; junction bases with no gene match: 10. The whole variable domain, remainder taken from reference TRBV11-2 and TRBJ2-1, is EAGVAQSPRYKIIEKRQSVAFWCNPISGHATLYWYQQILGQGPKLLIQFQNNGVVDDSQLPKDRFSAERLKGVDSTLKIQPAKLEDSAVYLCASSSSSGSFTNEQFFGPGTRLTVL.

For this clonotype: A much larger clone differs from this one at a single base, so this may be a read error. This chain connects TRBV5-1 to TRBJ2-7; the D gene is possibly TRBD2 (6 bases). The germline V and J ends were trimmed by 4 bases and 2 bases, with 16 bases remaining between them. Germline V gene data show CDR1 as SGHRS and CDR2 as YFSETQ. CDR3 length: 15 residues. The CDR3: CASSLAGTYPYEQYF. DNA of the CDR3: TGCGCCAGCAGCCTCGCCGGGACTTACCCCTACGAGCAGTACTTC.

This clonotype was counted only a few times. The rearrangement uses TRBV6-2 or TRBV6-3 and TRBJ2-7; 7 bases fit TRBD1. Germline-derived CDR1 and CDR2 are MNHEY and SVGEGT. CDR3 length equals 14 residues. The V gene end was trimmed by 5 bases and the J gene end by 5 bases; junction bases not matched to a gene: 9. CDR3 bases: TGTGCCAGCAGTGAAATAAACAGGGGCCACGAGCAGTACTTC. Its translation: CASSEINRGHEQYF.

J is TRBJ2-6 and V is TRBV5-1; a weak D match, TRBD1 (6 bases). From germline, CDR1 is SGHRS and CDR2 YFSETQ. The germline V and J ends were trimmed by 1 base and 2 bases, with 10 bases remaining between them. This CDR3 comprises 16 residues. CDR3: CASSLPQGTGANVLTF. CDR3 in DNA: TGCGCCAGCAGCTTGCCCCAGGGGACTGGGGCCAACGTCCTGACTTTC. The full variable domain, completed using reference TRBV5-1 and TRBJ2-6, is KAGVTQTPRYLIKTRGQQVTLSCSPISGHRSVSWYQQTPGQGLQFLFEYFSETQRNKGNFPGRFSGRQFSNSRSEMNVSTLELGDSALYLCASSLPQGTGANVLTFGAGSRLTVL.

The chain recombines TRBV5-1 with TRBJ2-5; 7 nucleotides align to TRBD2. Unmatched junction bases numbered 6, after V lost 3 bases and J lost 4 bases. Germline CDR1 and CDR2: SGHRS and YFSETQ. The CDR3 totals 14 residues. The DNA for the CDR3 is TGCGCCAGCAGCTCCGGACTAGTCGGAGAGACCCAGTACTTC. It translates to CASSSGLVGETQYF.

The V and J genes are TRBV24-1 and TRBJ2-5; TRBD2 matches 13 bases. CDR3 length: 16 amino acids. V dropped 4 bases and J dropped 4; count of bases not matched to a gene: 5. The V gene's germline CDR1 is KGHDR and CDR2 SFDVKD. The CDR3, as DNA: TGTGCCACCAGTGAGACTAGCGGGAGGCCCCCAGAGACCCAGTACTTC. Amino acid sequence: CATSETSGRPPETQYF.

The V gene is TRBV29-1, the J gene TRBJ2-7; no definite D call. In germline, CDR1 is SQVTM, CDR2 ANQGSEA. CDR3 length: 12 amino acids. Trimming took 7 bases from V and 5 from J, leaving 15 bases between them. As DNA, the CDR3 is TGCAGCGCCTCCGCCCCCGCCCACGAGCAGTACTTC. It is translated as CSASAPAHEQYF.

This clonotype was counted only a few times. The chain combines TRBV9 with TRBJ2-1; D gene ambiguous. Trimming cost V 0 bases and J 1 base, with 11 bases left between them. There are 16 residues in the CDR3. CDR1 and CDR2 (germline): SGDLS, YYNGEE. CDR3 protein: CASSVEGYLSYNEQFF. DNA of the CDR3: TGTGCCAGCAGCGTAGAGGGCTACCTATCCTACAATGAGCAGTTCTTC.

The chain links TRBV5-1 to TRBJ2-6; D remains ambiguous. CDR1 and CDR2 from the germline V gene are SGHRS and YFSETQ. V was shortened by 1 base and J by 2 bases, with 7 bases between the two germline ends. The CDR3 sequence is 15 residues long. The CDR3 loop reads CASSLPKTGANVLTF. CDR3 coding DNA: TGCGCCAGCAGCTTGCCCAAAACTGGGGCCAACGTCCTGACTTTC.

The chain couples TRBV6-1 to TRBJ1-1; 8 bases match TRBD1. The CDR3 length is 13 residues. Germline CDR1 reads MNHNS; CDR2 reads SASEGT. V trimming: 8 bases; J trimming: 6 bases; junction bases outside the gene matches: 8. Here the CDR3 reads CASGRPGGSEAFF. CDR3 nucleotides: TGTGCCAGCGGACGACCAGGGGGCTCTGAAGCTTTCTTT.

This clonotype was found many times. The genes are TRBV20-1 and TRBJ2-7; D is undetermined. This CDR3 region has 14 residues. The germline V gene has CDR1 DFQATT and CDR2 SNEGSKA (reference sequence). V lost 1 base, J lost 6 bases, and 16 bases lay in between. Written as DNA, the CDR3 is TGCAGTGCTAGAGGCCACGGCACCACGGCCGAGCAGTACTTC. Translation gives CSARGHGTTAEQYF.

This clonotype was picked up many times. This chain links TRBV30 with TRBJ2-2; perhaps TRBD1 as D (5 bases). The CDR3 contains 14 residues. CDR1 and CDR2 (germline): GTSNPN, SVGIG (reference sequence). V was trimmed by 2 bases and J by 6 bases, leaving 13 bases between them. CDR3 bases: TGTGCCTGGAGTATTGCTAGGGGTGCCGGGGAGCTGTTTTTT. It codes for CAWSIARGAGELFF.

The gene calls are TRBV18 and TRBJ1-2; D is uncertain. V was cut by 0 bases and J by 5 bases, with 7 bases left in between. Germline loops: CDR1 KGHSH, CDR2 LQKENI. CDR3 length equals 13 residues. DNA of the CDR3: TGTGCCAGCTCACCACCAGGGATTTATGGCTACACCTTC. This gives the protein CASSPPGIYGYTF. The full variable domain, in which reference TRBV18 and TRBJ1-2 provide the parts outside the CDR3, is NAGVMQNPRHLVRRRGQEARLRCSPMKGHSHVYWYRQLPEEGLKFMVYLQKENIIDESGMPKERFSAEFPKEGPSILRIQQVVRGDSAAYFCASSPPGIYGYTFGSGTRLTVV.

This clonotype appeared a few times. The rearrangement links TRBV6-2 or TRBV6-3 to TRBJ2-2; possible D gene TRBD1, 5 bases. This CDR3 has 16 residues. Germline CDR1 MNHEY, CDR2 SVGEGT. V was clipped by 7 bases and J by 0 bases, with 15 bases between them. CDR3 region: CASIAQGRANTGELFF. The CDR3 nucleotides are TGTGCCAGCATCGCGCAGGGAAGGGCGAACACCGGGGAGCTGTTTTTT.

This clonotype was seen many times. The chain combines TRBV24-1 with TRBJ2-7; D is perhaps TRBD1 (6 bases). This CDR3 has 13 residues. CDR1 is KGHDR, CDR2 SFDVKD, per germline. The V end lost 9 bases, the J end lost 6 bases, and 17 bases lay between the germline ends. This chain's CDR3 is CATGDTGNGEQYF. In DNA form, the CDR3 reads TGTGCCACCGGGGACACGGGGAATGGCGAGCAGTACTTC.

There are many counts of this clonotype. This chain uses TRBV6-2 or TRBV6-3 with TRBJ2-3, with D possibly being TRBD2 (5 bases). The CDR3 loop spans 14 amino acids. In germline, CDR1 is MNHEY, CDR2 SVGEGT. V shed 6 bases and J shed 1 base, with 11 bases lying between them. CDR3 sequence reads: CASRPHGGTDTQYF. CDR3 bases: TGTGCCAGCAGACCGCACGGGGGCACAGATACGCAGTATTTT.

This clonotype is a singleton in its sample. The CDR3 nucleotides are TGTGCCAGCAGCCTTCGGACTAGCGGGGGGCCATACAATGAGCAGTTCTTC. Translated: CASSLRTSGGPYNEQFF. The chain uses TRBV3-1 and TRBJ2-1, with TRBD2 matching 14 bases. Germline assignment: CDR1 LGHDT and CDR2 YNNKEL (reference sequence). After removal of 4 bases from V and 4 bases from J, the junction contained 6 bases not matched to a gene. The CDR3 consists of 17 residues.

This clonotype was seen ten or more times. V gene TRBV12-3 or TRBV12-4 combines with J gene TRBJ2-5, with 8 bases aligning to TRBD2. This CDR3 has 15 residues. The V and J ends lost 6 bases and 5 bases, in that order; junction bases with no gene match: 11. The CDR3: CASSRTGTRGETQYF. CDR3 nucleotides: TGTGCCAGCAGCCGTACCGGGACTAGAGGGGAGACCCAGTACTTC.

This clonotype was seen a few times. The chain uses TRBV12-3 or TRBV12-4 and TRBJ2-1, with TRBD2 matching over 12 bases. The CDR3 is made up of 14 amino acids. V lost 3 bases and J lost 9; bases outside the gene matches: 3. The CDR3 sequence: CASSFGLAGLEQFF. The CDR3 DNA is TGTGCCAGCAGTTTTGGACTAGCGGGACTTGAGCAGTTCTTC.

This clonotype was seen many times. This rearrangement joins TRBV12-3 or TRBV12-4 to TRBJ2-7, with unresolved D. The length of the CDR3 is 12 residues. With 5 bases removed from V and 3 bases from J, the gap between germline ends came to 8 bases. The CDR3 here is CASSDEIYEQYF. The CDR3 nucleotides read TGTGCCAGCAGTGATGAGATCTACGAGCAGTACTTC.

V gene TRBV4-1 combines with J gene TRBJ2-3; 11 positions match TRBD1. The V gene end was trimmed by 7 bases and the J gene end by 4 bases; junction bases not matched to a gene: 10. Germline V gene lookup returns CDR1 MGHRA and CDR2 YSYEKL. The CDR3 runs to 16 residues. The CDR3 spells CASNLTPGQGADTQYF. DNA for the CDR3: TGCGCCAGCAACCTAACCCCGGGACAGGGGGCAGATACGCAGTATTTT.

This clonotype was seen a handful of times. The rearrangement joins TRBV28 to TRBJ2-1; possibly TRBD2 for D (5 bases). Germline V gene data show CDR1 as MDHEN and CDR2 as SYDVKM. The CDR3 is made up of 11 amino acids. Deletions cut 4 bases from V and 12 bases from J, with 10 bases between. In DNA, the CDR3 is TGTGCCAGCAGTTCCGGACTCGGGCAGTTCTTC. This gives the protein CASSSGLGQFF.

This clonotype was seen a few times. The V call is TRBV15, the J call TRBJ1-5; possible D gene TRBD1, 6 bases. The CDR3 extends over 16 amino acids. CDR1 and CDR2 from the germline V gene are LNHNV and YYDKDF (reference sequence). V was clipped by 3 bases and J by 3 bases, with 15 bases between them. This CDR3 is CATSRARDKPNQPQHF. The CDR3 DNA reads as TGTGCCACCAGCAGGGCCCGGGACAAACCCAATCAGCCCCAGCATTTT.

This clonotype has ten or more counts. V usage is TRBV28 and J usage is TRBJ2-1, with 8 bases matching TRBD2. Losses at the gene ends were 5 bases for V and 1 base for J; bases not matched to a gene: 4. Germline V gene data show CDR1 as MDHEN and CDR2 as SYDVKM. The CDR3 spans 15 residues. The CDR3 DNA reads as TGTGCCAGCAGTCTCAGCGGGAGATCCTACAATGAGCAGTTCTTC. It specifies CASSLSGRSYNEQFF. Using reference TRBV28 and TRBJ2-1 for the parts outside the CDR3, the full variable domain is DVKVTQSSRYLVKRTGEKVFLECVQDMDHENMFWYRQDPGLGLRLIYFSYDVKMKEKGDIPEGYSVSREKKERFSLILESASTNQTSMYLCASSLSGRSYNEQFFGPGTRLTVL.

The sample holds many counts of this clonotype. The chain links TRBV11-2 to TRBJ1-4, with no clear D. Between the trimmed V and J ends, which lost 4 bases and 6 bases, there was a span of 12 bases. Germline V gene data show CDR1 as SGHAT and CDR2 as FQNNGV. The length of the CDR3 is 14 residues. CDR3: CASSSGGLHEKLFF. The CDR3 DNA reads TGTGCCAGCAGCTCAGGCGGGCTGCATGAAAAACTGTTTTTT.

The rearrangement links TRBV20-1 to TRBJ2-5; D is unclear. CDR1 is DFQATT and CDR2 is SNEGSKA in the germline V gene (reference sequence). Trimming removed 1 base at V and 4 bases at J, with 13 bases between. The CDR3 consists of 14 residues. The CDR3 reads CSARVGIFGETQYF. The CDR3 DNA sequence: TGCAGTGCTAGAGTAGGAATTTTCGGAGAGACCCAGTACTTC.

This clonotype was detected many times. V and J are TRBV28 and TRBJ2-1, with D possibly matching TRBD1 (6 bases). The CDR3 runs 14 residues. The V gene's germline CDR1 is MDHEN and CDR2 SYDVKM. Between the trimmed V and J ends, which lost 5 bases and 6 bases, there was a span of 14 bases. The CDR3 sequence: CASSGNRVSNEQFF. CDR3 coding DNA: TGTGCCAGCAGTGGGAACAGGGTCTCCAATGAGCAGTTCTTC.

This clonotype was counted many times. The J gene is TRBJ2-7, the V gene TRBV2; the D gene could be TRBD1 or TRBD2 (5 bases each). V was pared by 2 bases and J by 4 bases, with 15 bases between. This CDR3 region has 15 residues. Germline values: CDR1 SNHLY, CDR2 FYNNEI. The CDR3 DNA follows: TGTGCCAGCAGTGAACGGCAGGGAGTAGAGTACGAGCAGTACTTC. It translates to CASSERQGVEYEQYF.

The V and J genes are TRBV6-1 and TRBJ2-7; 12 positions match TRBD1. V was clipped by 3 bases and J by 6 bases; unmatched bases: 6. CDR1 MNHNS and CDR2 SASEGT come from the germline V gene. This CDR3 region has 15 residues. CDR3 sequence (DNA): TGTGCCAGCAGTGAGGCGGGGACAGGGGGCGCCGAGCAGTACTTC. Its translation: CASSEAGTGGAEQYF.

This clonotype has a count of ten or more. This chain links TRBV12-3 or TRBV12-4 with TRBJ2-3; 7 nucleotides agree with TRBD2. The V and J ends lost 0 bases and 5 bases, in that order; junction bases with no gene match: 8. The CDR3 is made up of 16 amino acids. The CDR3 region has the DNA TGTGCCAGCAGTTTAGCCAGTCGACTAGCTGTAGATACGCAGTATTTT. Translating gives CASSLASRLAVDTQYF.

In this sample, this clonotype turned up many times. The CDR3: CASSLPQGVNEQFF. The CDR3 DNA reads TGTGCCAGCAGCTTACCCCAGGGAGTCAATGAGCAGTTCTTC. This chain uses TRBV7-9 with TRBJ2-1; D may correspond to TRBD1 or TRBD2 (5 bases each). The CDR3 length is 14 residues. The germline gives CDR1 SEHNR, CDR2 FQNEAQ (reference sequence). Trimming cost V 2 bases and J 6 bases, with 11 bases left between them.